This T cell receptor beta chain was identified during a study of T cells in Graves' hyperthyroidism and ophthalmopathy. Study in general: Sampling of peripheral blood happened at initial diagnosis, prior to any treatment.

Those patients with uncontrolled infection, other autoimmune disease, pregnancy or lactation were excluded. Blood sampling occurred at first hyperthyroidism diagnosis, ahead of any ophthalmopathy symptoms. Fresh peripheral blood, 10 ml, yielded the PBMCs. The CDR3 is made up of 11 amino acids. CDR1 and CDR2 from the germline V gene are MDHEN and SYDVKM. V shed 10 bases and J shed 7 bases, with 11 bases lying between them. From RNA transcripts, TCR beta CDR3 regions were amplified. The study used the HTBI primer set for a first-round RT-PCR of the TCR CDR3. TCRdb processed the multiplex PCR reads anew with MiXCR; each CDR3 protein has one entry. The sample holds 550,000 to 650,000 distinct CDR3 sequences, approximately 14% seen once. This clonotype was seen repeatedly, ten times or more.

The source of this sequence is a woman between 25 and 40 years old with Graves' hyperthyroidism that later progressed to Graves' ophthalmopathy. The chain uses TRBV28 and TRBJ2-1, with a weak D call TRBD2 (6 bases). The sequenced sample was blood. In DNA form, the CDR3 reads TGTGCCACCGGGACTTGGAATGAGCAGTTCTTC. Its protein is CATGTWNEQFF.